Following are 3 T cell receptor beta chains from one sample sequenced in a study of T-cell memory formation after mild COVID-19 (dated by TCRdb to the early 2020s). The receptor library was made with 5' RACE. Sequenced on an Illumina NovaSeq 6000. TCRdb redid the processing of the public reads, applying fastp at Q25 and MiXCR, and retained in-frame beta chains. Here each entry gathers all rows of one CDR3 protein and keeps the most common genes and DNA. The sample data list 45,000 to 55,000 distinct CDR3 sequences, and around 7% of these were observed just once. The top ten clones comprise 1.4% of the sample. Specimen: PBMCs or a T cell subset sorted from them (not recorded which). All receptors come from a man aged 18 to 35 who had mild COVID-19 (a few samples of this study predate the infection). The sample titles of this study are shuffled in the database, so cell type and time point are left out; the donor was told from shared clones.

V gene TRBV7-9 combines with J gene TRBJ2-2; TRBD2 aligns across 8 bases. The V gene's germline CDR1 is SEHNR and CDR2 FQNEAQ (reference sequence). Germline trimming cut 5 bases from V and 0 bases from J; bases unmatched to any gene: 5. The CDR3 runs 16 residues. This CDR3 is CASSRGLASNTGELFF. DNA of the CDR3: TGTGCCAGCAGCCGCGGACTAGCTTCGAACACCGGGGAGCTGTTTTTT.

In this sample, this clonotype turned up a few times. The chain links TRBV7-9 to TRBJ2-5; TRBD1 is a possible D gene (5 bases). Trimming removed 4 bases at V and 6 bases at J, with 30 bases between. Germline V gives CDR1 SEHNR, CDR2 FQNEAQ (reference sequence). The CDR3 is 19 residues long. The chain's CDR3 is CASSSARLNMVQGGKTQYF. The CDR3 DNA reads as TGTGCCAGCAGCTCGGCCCGTCTGAATATGGTCCAGGGTGGGAAGACCCAGTACTTC.

The chain uses TRBV7-2 and TRBJ1-4; no clear D gene. Germline CDR1 SGHTA, CDR2 FQGNSA. The CDR3 covers 13 residues. V was trimmed by 4 bases and J by 5 bases, leaving 8 bases between them. CDR3 nucleotides: TGTGCCAGCAGCTCGATGGGAAATGAAAAACTGTTTTTT. It codes for CASSSMGNEKLFF.